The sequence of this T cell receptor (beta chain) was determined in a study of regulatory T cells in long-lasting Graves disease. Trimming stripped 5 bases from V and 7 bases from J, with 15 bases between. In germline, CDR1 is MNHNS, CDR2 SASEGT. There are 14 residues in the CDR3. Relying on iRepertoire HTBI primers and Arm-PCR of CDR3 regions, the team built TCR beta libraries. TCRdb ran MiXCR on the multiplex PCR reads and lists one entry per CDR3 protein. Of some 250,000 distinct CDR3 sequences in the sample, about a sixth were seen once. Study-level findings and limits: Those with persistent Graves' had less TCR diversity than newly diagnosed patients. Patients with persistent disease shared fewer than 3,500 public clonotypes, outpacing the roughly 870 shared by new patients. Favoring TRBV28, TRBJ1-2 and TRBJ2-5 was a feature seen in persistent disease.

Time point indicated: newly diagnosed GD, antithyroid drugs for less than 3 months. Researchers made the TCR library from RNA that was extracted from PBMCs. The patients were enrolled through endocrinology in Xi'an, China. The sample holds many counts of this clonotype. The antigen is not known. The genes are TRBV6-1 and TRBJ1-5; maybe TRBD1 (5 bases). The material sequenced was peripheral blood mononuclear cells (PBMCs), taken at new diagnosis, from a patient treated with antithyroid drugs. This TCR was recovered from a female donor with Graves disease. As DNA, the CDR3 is TGTGCCAGCAGTAACCAGGGAGTCGTGCAGCCCCAGCATTTT. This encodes CASSNQGVVQPQHF.